Sequencing of this T cell receptor beta chain was carried out in a study of shared clonotypes between healthy human individuals. Findings and limits, study-wide: Sharing across four donors was highest in naive CD4 (roughly 5%) and lowest in memory CD8 (0.4%). Lower generation probabilities were found for non-shared clonotypes than for those shared by all four donors.

A word on this clone: Its antigen is unidentified.

Method: immunoSEQ multiplex PCR; TCRdb's copy keeps in-frame clones and lacks some. The table includes approximately 1.5 million clones, approximately 98% detected once. The J segment lost 10 bases and the V segment lost 8 bases, leaving 14 bases of the junction unmatched. This CDR3 spans 14 amino acids. Per the germline V gene, CDR1 is SNHLY and CDR2 is FYNNEI. The chain combines TRBV2 with TRBJ1-5, with 7 bases identical to TRBD1. The receptor's source is a man in his thirties or forties in good health. Sequenced material: naive CD4+ T cells sorted from blood. The subset was: CD45RA+ positively selected. The CDR3: CASAGTDPTLPQHF. The CDR3 DNA reads TGTGCCAGCGCCGGGACAGATCCAACTTTACCCCAGCATTTT.